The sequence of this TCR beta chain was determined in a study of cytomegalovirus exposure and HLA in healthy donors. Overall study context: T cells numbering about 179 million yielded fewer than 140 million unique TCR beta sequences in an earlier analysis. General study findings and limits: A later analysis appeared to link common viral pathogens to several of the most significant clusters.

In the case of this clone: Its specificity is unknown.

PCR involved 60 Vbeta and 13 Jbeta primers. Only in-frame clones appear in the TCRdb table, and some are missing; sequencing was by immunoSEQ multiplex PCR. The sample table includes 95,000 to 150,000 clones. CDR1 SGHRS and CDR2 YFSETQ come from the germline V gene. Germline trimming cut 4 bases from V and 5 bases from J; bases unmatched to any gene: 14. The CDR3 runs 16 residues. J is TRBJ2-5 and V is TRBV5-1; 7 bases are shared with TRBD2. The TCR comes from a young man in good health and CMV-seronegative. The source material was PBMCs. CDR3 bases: TGCGCCAGCAGCGCCACGGGCGGGAGTGAGCCCGAGACCCAGTACTTC. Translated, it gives CASSATGGSEPETQYF.